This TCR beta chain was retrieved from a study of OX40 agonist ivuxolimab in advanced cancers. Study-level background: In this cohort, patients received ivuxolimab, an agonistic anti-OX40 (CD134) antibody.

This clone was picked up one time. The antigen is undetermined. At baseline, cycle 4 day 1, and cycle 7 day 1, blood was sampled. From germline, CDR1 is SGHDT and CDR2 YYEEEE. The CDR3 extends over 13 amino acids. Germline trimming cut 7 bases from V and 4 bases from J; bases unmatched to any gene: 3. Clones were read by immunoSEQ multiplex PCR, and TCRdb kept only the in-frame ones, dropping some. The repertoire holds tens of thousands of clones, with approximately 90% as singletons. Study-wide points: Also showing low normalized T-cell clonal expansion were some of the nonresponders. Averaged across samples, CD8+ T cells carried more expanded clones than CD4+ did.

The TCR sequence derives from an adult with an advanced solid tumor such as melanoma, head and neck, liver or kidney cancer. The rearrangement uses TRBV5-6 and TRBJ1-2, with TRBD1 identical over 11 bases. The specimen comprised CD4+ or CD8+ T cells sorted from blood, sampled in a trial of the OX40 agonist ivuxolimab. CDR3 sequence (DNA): TGTGCCAGCTCCGGGACAGGGGGCTATGGCTACACCTTC. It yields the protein CASSGTGGYGYTF.